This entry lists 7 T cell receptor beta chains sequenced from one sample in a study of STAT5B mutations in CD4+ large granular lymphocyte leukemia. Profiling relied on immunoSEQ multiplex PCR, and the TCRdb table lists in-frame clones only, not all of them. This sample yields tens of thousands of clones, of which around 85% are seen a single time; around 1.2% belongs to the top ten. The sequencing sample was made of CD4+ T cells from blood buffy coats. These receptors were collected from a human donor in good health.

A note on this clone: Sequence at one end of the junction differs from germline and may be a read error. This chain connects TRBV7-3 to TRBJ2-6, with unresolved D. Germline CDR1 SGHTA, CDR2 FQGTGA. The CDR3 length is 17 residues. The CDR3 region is CASSLTPTLSGANVLTF. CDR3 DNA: TGTGCCAGCAGCCTAACCCCCACACTTTCTGGGGCCAACGTCCTGACTTTC.

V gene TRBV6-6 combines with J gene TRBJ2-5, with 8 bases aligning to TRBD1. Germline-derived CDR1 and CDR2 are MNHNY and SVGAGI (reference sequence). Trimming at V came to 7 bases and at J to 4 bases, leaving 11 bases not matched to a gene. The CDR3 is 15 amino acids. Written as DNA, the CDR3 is TGTGCCAGCATCCCGAGGACAGGGAGAGGAGAGACCCAGTACTTC. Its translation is CASIPRTGRGETQYF.

The CDR3 nucleotides are TGTGCCTGGAGTTCGGAGGGAATCAAAACTTTCTTT. It translates to CAWSSEGIKTFF. The chain has TRBV30 and TRBJ1-1; D is uncertain. The CDR3 runs to 12 residues. In germline, CDR1 is GTSNPN, CDR2 SVGIG (reference sequence). V was trimmed by 2 bases and J by 12 bases, leaving 16 bases between them.

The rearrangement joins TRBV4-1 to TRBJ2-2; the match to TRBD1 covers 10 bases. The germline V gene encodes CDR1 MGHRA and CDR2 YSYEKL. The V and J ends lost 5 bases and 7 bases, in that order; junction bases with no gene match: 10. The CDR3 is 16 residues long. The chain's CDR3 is CASSDYGQGGIGELFF. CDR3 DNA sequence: TGCGCCAGCAGCGATTATGGACAGGGGGGTATCGGGGAGCTGTTTTTT.

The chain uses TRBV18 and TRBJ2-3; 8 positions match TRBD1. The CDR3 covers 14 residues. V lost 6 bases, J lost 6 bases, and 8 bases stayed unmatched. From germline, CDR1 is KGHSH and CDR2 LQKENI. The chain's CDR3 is CASSPPTGGDTQYF. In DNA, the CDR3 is TGTGCCAGCTCGCCGCCCACAGGGGGGGATACGCAGTATTTT.

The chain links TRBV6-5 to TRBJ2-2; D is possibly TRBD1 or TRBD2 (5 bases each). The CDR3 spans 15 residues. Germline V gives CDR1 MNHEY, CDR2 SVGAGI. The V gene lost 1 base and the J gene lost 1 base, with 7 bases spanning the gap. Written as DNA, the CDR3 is TGTGCCAGCAGTTACTTTGGGGGGAACACCGGGGAGCTGTTTTTT. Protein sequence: CASSYFGGNTGELFF.

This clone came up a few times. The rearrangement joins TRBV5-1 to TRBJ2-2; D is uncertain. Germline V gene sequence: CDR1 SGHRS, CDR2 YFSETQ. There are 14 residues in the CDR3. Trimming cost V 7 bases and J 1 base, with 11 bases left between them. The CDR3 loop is CASPGPGNTGELFF. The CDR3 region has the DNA TGCGCCAGCCCCGGCCCCGGGAACACCGGGGAGCTGTTTTTT.